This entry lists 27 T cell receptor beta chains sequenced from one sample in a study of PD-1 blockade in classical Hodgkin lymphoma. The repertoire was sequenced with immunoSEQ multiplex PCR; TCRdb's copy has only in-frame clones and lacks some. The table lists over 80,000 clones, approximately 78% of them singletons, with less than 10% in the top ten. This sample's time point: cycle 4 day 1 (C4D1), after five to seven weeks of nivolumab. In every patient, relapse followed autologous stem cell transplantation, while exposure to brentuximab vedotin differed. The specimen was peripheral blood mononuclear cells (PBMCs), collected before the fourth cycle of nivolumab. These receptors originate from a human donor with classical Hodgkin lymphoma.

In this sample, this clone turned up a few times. Written as DNA, the CDR3 is TGTGCCAGCAGTTACCAAGACAGGGTCTCTGAAGCTTTCTTT. Its translation is CASSYQDRVSEAFF. This sequence joins TRBV6-6 and TRBJ1-1; 7 bases align to TRBD1. Germline CDR1 and CDR2: MNHNY and SVGAGI (reference sequence). V shed 2 bases and J 6 bases; nucleotides not matched to a gene: 6. This CDR3 comprises 14 residues.

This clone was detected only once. CDR3 coding DNA: TGTGCCAGTAGTATCGTGGGACTGACAGGGGCGAAGGTCTACGAGCAGTACTTC. Encoded protein: CASSIVGLTGAKVYEQYF. The chain uses TRBV19 and TRBJ2-7, with 8 positions matching TRBD1. V dropped 3 bases and J dropped 3; count of bases not matched to a gene: 16. Per germline, CDR1 LNHDA and CDR2 SQIVND (reference sequence). The CDR3 has 18 amino acids. Variable domain in full (rest from reference TRBV19 and TRBJ2-7): DGGITQSPKYLFRKEGQNVTLSCEQNLNHDAMYWYRQDPGQGLRLIYYSQIVNDFQKGDIAEGYSVSREKKESFPLTVTSAQKNPTAFYLCASSIVGLTGAKVYEQYFGPGTRLTVT.

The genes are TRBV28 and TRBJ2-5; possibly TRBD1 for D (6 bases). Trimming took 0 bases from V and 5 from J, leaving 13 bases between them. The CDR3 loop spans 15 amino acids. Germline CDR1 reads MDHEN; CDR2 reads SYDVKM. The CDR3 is CASSLWDSRLETQYF. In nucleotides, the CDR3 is TGTGCCAGCAGTTTATGGGACAGTCGGTTGGAGACCCAGTACTTC.

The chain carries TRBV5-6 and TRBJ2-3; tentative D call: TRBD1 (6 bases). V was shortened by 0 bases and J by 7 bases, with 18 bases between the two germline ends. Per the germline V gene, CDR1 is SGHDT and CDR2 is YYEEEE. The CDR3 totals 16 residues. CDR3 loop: CASSLGAGQLSHTQYF. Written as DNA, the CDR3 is TGTGCCAGCAGCTTGGGTGCCGGACAGTTAAGTCATACGCAGTATTTT.

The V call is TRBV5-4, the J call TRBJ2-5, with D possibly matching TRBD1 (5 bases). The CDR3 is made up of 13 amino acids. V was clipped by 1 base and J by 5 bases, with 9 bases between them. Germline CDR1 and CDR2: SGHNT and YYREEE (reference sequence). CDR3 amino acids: CASSLPGLETQYF. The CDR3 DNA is TGTGCCAGCAGCTTGCCAGGGTTGGAGACCCAGTACTTC.

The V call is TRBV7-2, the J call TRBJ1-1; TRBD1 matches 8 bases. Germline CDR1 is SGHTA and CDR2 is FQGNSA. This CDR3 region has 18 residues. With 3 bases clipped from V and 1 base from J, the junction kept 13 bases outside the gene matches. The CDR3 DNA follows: TGTGCCAGCAGCTTGGAGATCAGGGGGCGATGGGCGAACACTGAAGCTTTCTTT. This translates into CASSLEIRGRWANTEAFF.

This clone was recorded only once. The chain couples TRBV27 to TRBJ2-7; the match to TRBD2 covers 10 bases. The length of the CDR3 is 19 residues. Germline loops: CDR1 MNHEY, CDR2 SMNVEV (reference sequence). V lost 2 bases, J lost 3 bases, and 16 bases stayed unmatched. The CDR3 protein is CASSLEPGRSGRALYEQYF. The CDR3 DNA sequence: TGTGCCAGCAGTTTAGAGCCAGGGAGGAGCGGGAGGGCCCTCTACGAGCAGTACTTC.

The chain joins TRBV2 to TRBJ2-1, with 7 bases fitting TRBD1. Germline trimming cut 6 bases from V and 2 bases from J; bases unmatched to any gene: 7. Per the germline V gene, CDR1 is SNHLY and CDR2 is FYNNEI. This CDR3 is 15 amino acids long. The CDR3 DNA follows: TGTGCCAGCAGCGACAGGGAAATGGCCTACAATGAGCAGTTCTTC. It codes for CASSDREMAYNEQFF.

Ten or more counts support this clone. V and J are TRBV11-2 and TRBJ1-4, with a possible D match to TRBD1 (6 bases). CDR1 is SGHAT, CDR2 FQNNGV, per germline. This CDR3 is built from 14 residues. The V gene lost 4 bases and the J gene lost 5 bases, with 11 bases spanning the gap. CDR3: CASSSYRENEKLFF. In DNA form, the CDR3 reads TGTGCCAGCAGCTCGTACAGGGAGAATGAAAAACTGTTTTTT.

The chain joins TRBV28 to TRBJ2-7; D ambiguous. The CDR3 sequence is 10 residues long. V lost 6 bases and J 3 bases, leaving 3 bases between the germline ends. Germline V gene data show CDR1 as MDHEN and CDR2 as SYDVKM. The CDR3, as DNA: TGTGCCAGCAGGGACTACGAGCAGTACTTC. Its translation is CASRDYEQYF.

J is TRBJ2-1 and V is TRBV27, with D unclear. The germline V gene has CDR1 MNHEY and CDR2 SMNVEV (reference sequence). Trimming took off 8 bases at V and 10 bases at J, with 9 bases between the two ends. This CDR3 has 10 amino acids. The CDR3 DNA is TGTGCCAGCGGCATAGTAGAGCAGTTCTTC. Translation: CASGIVEQFF.

The CDR3, as DNA: TGCAGCGTGAACAGGGTCTCAACGTGCCAGCATTTT. Translating gives CSVNRVSTCQHF. The rearrangement uses TRBV29-1 and TRBJ1-5; D might be TRBD1 (6 bases). The CDR3 is made up of 12 amino acids. Trimming took off 6 bases at V and 12 bases at J, with 18 bases between the two ends. Germline V gene data show CDR1 as SQVTM and CDR2 as ANQGSEA. Full variable domain (rest looked up from reference TRBV29-1 and TRBJ1-5): SAVISQKPSRDICQRGTSLTIQCQVDSQVTMMFWYRQQPGQSLTLIATANQGSEATYESGFVIDKFPISRPNLTFSTLTVSNMSPEDSSIYLCSVNRVSTCQHFGDGTRLSIL.

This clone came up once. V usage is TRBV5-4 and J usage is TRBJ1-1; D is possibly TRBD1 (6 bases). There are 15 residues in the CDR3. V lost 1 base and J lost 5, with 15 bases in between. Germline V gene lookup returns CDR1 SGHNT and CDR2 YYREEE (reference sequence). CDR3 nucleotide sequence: TGTGCCAGCAGCTTGTCTTTGGGGGGGCGTACTGAAGCTTTCTTT. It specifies CASSLSLGGRTEAFF.

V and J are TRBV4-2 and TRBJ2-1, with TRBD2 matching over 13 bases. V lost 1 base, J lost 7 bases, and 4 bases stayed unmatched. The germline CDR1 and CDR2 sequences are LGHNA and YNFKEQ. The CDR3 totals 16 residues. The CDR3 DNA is TGTGCCAGCAGCCAAGGGACTAGCGGGAGATTGAATGAGCAGTTCTTC. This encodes CASSQGTSGRLNEQFF.

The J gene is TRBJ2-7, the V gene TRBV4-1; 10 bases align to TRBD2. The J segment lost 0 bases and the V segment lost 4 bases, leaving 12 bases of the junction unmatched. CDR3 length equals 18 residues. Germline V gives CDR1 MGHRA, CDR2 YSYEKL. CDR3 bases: TGCGCCAGCAGCCCCTTAGCGGGGGGCGTCCTTCACTCCTACGAGCAGTACTTC. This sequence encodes CASSPLAGGVLHSYEQYF.

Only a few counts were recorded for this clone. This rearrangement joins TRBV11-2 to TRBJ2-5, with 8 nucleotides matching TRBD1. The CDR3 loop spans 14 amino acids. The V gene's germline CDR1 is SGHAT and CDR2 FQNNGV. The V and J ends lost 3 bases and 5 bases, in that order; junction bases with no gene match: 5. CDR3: CASSFRGPLETQYF. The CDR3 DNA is TGTGCCAGCAGCTTCAGGGGGCCCTTGGAGACCCAGTACTTC. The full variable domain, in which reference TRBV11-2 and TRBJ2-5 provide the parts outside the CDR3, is EAGVAQSPRYKIIEKRQSVAFWCNPISGHATLYWYQQILGQGPKLLIQFQNNGVVDDSQLPKDRFSAERLKGVDSTLKIQPAKLEDSAVYLCASSFRGPLETQYFGPGTRLLVL.

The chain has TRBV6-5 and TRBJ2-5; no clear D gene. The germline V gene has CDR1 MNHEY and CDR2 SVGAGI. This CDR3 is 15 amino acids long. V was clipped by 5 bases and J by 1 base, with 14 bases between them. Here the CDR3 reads CASSRVFGSQETQYF. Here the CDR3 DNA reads TGTGCCAGCAGTCGTGTGTTTGGTAGCCAAGAGACCCAGTACTTC.

The CDR3 DNA is TGCGCCAGCAGCCAGGTGGGGGACAGGGCGGACGAGCAGTACTTC. It codes for CASSQVGDRADEQYF. The genes are TRBV4-1 and TRBJ2-7, with TRBD1 identical over 9 bases. Germline assignment: CDR1 MGHRA and CDR2 YSYEKL. The CDR3 is 15 residues long. Unmatched junction bases numbered 8, after V lost 3 bases and J lost 5 bases.

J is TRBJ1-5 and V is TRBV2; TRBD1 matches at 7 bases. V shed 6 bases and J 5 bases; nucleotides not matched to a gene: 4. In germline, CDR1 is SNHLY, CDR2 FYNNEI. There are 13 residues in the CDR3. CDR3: CASSDDRDQPQHF. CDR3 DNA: TGTGCCAGCAGCGACGACAGGGATCAGCCCCAGCATTTT.

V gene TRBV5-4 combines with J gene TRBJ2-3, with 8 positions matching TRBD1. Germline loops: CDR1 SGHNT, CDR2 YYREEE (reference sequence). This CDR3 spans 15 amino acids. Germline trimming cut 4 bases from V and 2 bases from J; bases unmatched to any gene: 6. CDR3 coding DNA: TGTGCCAGCAGCGCGTGGGACAGGCCCACAGATACGCAGTATTTT. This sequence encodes CASSAWDRPTDTQYF.

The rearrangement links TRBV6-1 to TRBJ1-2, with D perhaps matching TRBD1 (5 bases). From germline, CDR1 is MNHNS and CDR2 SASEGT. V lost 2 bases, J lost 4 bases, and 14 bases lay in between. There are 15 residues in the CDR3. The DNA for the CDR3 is TGTGCCAGCAGTGAATTAGGGGTCAGCTCCTATGGCTACACCTTC. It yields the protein CASSELGVSSYGYTF.

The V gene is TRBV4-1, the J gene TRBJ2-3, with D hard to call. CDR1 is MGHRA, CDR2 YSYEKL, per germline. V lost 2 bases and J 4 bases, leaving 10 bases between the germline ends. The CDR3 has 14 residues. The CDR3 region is CASSQKTTPDTQYF. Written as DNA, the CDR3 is TGCGCCAGCAGCCAAAAGACAACCCCAGATACGCAGTATTTT.

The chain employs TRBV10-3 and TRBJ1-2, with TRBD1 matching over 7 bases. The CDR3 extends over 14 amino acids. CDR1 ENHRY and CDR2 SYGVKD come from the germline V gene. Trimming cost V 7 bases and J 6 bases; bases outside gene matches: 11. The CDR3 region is CAITPLDRADGYTF. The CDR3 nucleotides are TGTGCCATCACCCCCCTAGACAGGGCGGATGGCTACACCTTC.

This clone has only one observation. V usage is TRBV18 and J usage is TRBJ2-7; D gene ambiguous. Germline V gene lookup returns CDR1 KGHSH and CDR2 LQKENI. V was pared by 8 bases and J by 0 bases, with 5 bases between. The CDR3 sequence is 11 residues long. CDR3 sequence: CASGSSYEQYF. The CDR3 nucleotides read TGTGCCAGCGGAAGCTCCTACGAGCAGTACTTC.

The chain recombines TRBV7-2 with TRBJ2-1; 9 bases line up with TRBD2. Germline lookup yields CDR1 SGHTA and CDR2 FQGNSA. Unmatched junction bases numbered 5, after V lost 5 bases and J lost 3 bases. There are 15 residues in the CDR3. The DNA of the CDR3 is TGTGCCAGCAGCGAAAGCGGGAGGTTCTACAATGAGCAGTTCTTC. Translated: CASSESGRFYNEQFF.

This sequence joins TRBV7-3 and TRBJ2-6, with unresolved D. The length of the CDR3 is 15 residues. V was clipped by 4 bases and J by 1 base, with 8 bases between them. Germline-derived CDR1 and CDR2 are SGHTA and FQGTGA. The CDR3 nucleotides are TGTGCCAGCAGCTACAGTGTATCTGGGGCCAACGTCCTGACTTTC. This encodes CASSYSVSGANVLTF.

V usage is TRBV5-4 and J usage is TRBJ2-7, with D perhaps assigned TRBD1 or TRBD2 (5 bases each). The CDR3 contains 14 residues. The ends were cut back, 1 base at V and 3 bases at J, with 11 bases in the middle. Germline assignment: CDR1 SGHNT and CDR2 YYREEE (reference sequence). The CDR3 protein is CASSLPGPLYEQYF. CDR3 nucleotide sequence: TGTGCCAGCAGCTTGCCGGGACCTCTCTACGAGCAGTACTTC.